This TCR beta chain appears in the sequencing data of a study of shared clonotypes between healthy human individuals. Methods used by the authors: Owing to the provision of junction-only sequences devoid of quality scores by immunoSEQ, filtering differed. Libraries were prepared by immunoSEQ multiplex PCR; TCRdb keeps only in-frame clonotypes and omits some of them. V, J and clone size reflect that table, while D and trimming were determined from the DNA. The table includes nearly 2 million clones, over 85% detected once. This CDR3 contains 13 residues. V lost 3 bases, J lost 7 bases, and 5 bases stayed unmatched. The germline V gene has CDR1 MNHEY and CDR2 SMNVEV (reference sequence). The naive CD8 fraction comprised CD45RO-negative cells positively selected for CCR7 and excluded terminally differentiated effector memory CD45RA+ cells.

The chain joins TRBV27 to TRBJ1-2; 7 bases map to TRBD1. The sample comprised naive CD8+ T cells sorted from blood. This TCR was recovered from a man between 18 and 29 years old in good health. The CDR3 bases are TGTGCCAGCAGTTTCAGACAGGGTGGTGGCTACACCTTC. This translates into CASSFRQGGGYTF.